Listed below are T cell receptor beta chains from one sample, sequenced in a study of control samples from healthy donors and cancer patients. Profiled with immunoSEQ multiplex PCR; TCRdb holds only in-frame clones, not every one. The sample records roughly 88,000 clones, more than 85% being singletons. The sequencing input was blood. All receptors come from a woman aged 25 to 39 in good health. The CDR3 runs from the conserved cysteine through the conserved F or W. A D gene is named only where the DNA matches it firmly. The size entry is marked missing in some rows and otherwise reads once, few, many or a size class.

>-|-|TRBJ1-3|TRBV3-1/TRBV3-2
CASSQETVSGNTIYF
TGTGCCAGCAGCCAAGAGACAGTCTCTGGAAACACCATATATTTT
>-|-|TRBJ1-3|TRBV28
CASSFVRNTIYF
TGTGCCAGCAGTTTTGTGAGAAACACCATATATTTT
>-|-|TRBJ1-5|TRBV2
CASASLGGGEFQPQHF
TGTGCCAGCGCTTCCTTAGGAGGGGGTGAGTTTCAGCCCCAGCATTTT
>-|once|TRBJ2-1|TRBV6-5
CASRSLMEFNEQFF
TGTGCCAGCAGGTCCTTAATGGAATTCAATGAGCAGTTCTTC
>-|-|TRBJ2-2|TRBV5-5
CASSSMTAPELFF
TGTGCCAGCAGCTCCATGACCGCGCCGGAGCTGTTTTTT
>-|-|TRBJ1-4|TRBV27
CASSTRLFGSEKLFF
TGTGCCAGCAGTACCCGTCTCTTCGGAAGTGAAAAACTGTTTTTT
>-|-|TRBJ1-2|TRBV5-8
CASSLAGAPYYGYTF
TGTGCCAGCAGCTTGGCAGGGGCCCCTTACTATGGCTACACCTTC
>-|-|TRBJ1-1|TRBV15
CATSRPPVRGLNTEAFF
TGTGCCACCAGCAGACCGCCGGTCAGGGGCTTGAACACTGAAGCTTTCTTT
>-|-|TRBJ1-4|TRBV28
CASPSGGPGEKLFF
TGTGCCAGCCCGAGCGGGGGGCCGGGTGAAAAACTGTTTTTT
>-|few|TRBJ2-7|TRBV5-1
CASSLTNSYEQYF
TGCGCCAGCAGCTTGACAAACTCCTACGAGCAGTACTTC
>-|-|TRBJ1-5|TRBV24-1
CATSSGKGWNQPQHF
TGTGCCACCAGTAGTGGAAAGGGATGGAATCAGCCCCAGCATTTT
>-|once|TRBJ1-5|TRBV7-9
CASSLGGLNQPQHF
TGTGCCAGCAGCTTAGGGGGCTTAAATCAGCCCCAGCATTTT
>TRBD2|-|TRBJ2-5|TRBV6-5
CASSRGLAVIETQYF
TGTGCCAGCAGTCGGGGACTAGCGGTAATAGAGACCCAGTACTTC
>-|-|TRBJ1-1|TRBV5-6
CASSPQGAVRTEAFF
TGTGCCAGCAGCCCACAAGGGGCGGTAAGAACTGAAGCTTTCTTT
>-|-|TRBJ1-2|TRBV6-2/TRBV6-3
CASSYQQQGYGYTF
TGTGCCAGCAGTTACCAACAACAGGGTTATGGCTACACCTTC
>-|-|TRBJ2-4|TRBV27
CASSLFQGAKNIQYF
TGTGCCAGCAGTTTATTTCAGGGGGCCAAAAACATTCAGTACTTC
>TRBD1|-|TRBJ1-2|TRBV30
CAWNTGAGGYTF
TGTGCCTGGAATACAGGGGCGGGTGGCTACACCTTC